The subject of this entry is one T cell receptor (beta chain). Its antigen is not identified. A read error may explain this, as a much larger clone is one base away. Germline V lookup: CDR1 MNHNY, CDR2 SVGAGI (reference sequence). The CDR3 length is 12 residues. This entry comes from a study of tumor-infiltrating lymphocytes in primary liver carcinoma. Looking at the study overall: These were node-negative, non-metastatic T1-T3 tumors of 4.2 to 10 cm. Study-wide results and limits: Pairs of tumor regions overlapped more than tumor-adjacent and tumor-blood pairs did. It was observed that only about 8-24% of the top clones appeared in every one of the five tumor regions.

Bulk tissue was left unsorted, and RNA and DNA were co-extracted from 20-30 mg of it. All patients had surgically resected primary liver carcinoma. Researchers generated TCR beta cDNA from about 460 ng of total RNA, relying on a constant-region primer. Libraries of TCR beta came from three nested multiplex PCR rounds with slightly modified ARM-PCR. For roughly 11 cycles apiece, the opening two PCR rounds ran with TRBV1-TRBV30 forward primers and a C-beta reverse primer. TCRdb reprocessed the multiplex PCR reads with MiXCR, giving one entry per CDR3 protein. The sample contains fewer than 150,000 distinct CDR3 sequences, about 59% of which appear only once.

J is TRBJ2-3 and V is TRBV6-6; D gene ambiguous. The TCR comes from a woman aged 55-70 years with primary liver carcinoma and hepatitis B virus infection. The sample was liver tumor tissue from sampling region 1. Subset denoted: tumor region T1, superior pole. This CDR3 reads CASSISIDTQYF. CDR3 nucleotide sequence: TGTGCCAGCAGCATCAGCATAGATACGCAGTATTTT.